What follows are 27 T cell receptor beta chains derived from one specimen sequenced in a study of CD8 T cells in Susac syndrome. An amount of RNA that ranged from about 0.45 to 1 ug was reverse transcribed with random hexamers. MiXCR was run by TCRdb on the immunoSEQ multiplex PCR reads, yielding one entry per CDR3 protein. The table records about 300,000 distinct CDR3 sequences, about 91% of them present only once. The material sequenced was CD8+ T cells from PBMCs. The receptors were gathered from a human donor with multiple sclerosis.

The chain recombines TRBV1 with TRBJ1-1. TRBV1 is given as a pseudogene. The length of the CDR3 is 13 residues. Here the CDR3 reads CTSSQRSRTEAFF. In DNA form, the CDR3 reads TGCACCAGCAGCCAAAGGAGTAGGACTGAAGCTTTCTTT.

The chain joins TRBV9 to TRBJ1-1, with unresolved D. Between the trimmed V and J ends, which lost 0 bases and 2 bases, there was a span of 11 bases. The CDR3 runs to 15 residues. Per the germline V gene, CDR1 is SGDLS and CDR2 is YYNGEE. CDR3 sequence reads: CASSVGWSSNTEAFF. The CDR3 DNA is TGTGCCAGCAGCGTAGGCTGGTCGAGTAACACTGAAGCTTTCTTT.

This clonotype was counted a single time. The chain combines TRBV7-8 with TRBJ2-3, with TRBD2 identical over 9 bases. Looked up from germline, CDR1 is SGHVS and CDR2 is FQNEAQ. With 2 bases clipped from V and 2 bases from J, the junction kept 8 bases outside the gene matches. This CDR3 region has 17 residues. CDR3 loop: CASSLPRRGGSTDTQYF. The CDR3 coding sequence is TGTGCCAGCAGCTTACCCAGGCGGGGGGGCTCCACAGATACGCAGTATTTT.

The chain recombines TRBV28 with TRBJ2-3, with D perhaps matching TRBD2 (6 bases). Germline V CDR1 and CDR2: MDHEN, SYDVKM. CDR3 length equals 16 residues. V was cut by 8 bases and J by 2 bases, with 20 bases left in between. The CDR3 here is CASAFGGGDDTDTQYF. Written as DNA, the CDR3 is TGTGCCAGCGCTTTCGGGGGTGGCGATGACACAGATACGCAGTATTTT.

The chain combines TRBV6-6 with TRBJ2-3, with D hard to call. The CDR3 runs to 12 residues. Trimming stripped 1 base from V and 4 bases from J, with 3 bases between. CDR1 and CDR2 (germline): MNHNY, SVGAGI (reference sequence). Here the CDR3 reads CASSYLSDTQYF. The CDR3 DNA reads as TGTGCCAGCAGTTACTTGTCAGATACGCAGTATTTT.

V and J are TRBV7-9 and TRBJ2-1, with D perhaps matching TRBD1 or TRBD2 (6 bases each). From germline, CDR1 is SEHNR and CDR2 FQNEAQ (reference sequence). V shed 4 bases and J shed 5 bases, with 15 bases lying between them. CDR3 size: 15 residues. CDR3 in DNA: TGTGCCAGCAGCTCCCCGGGGGCACCTAACAATGAGCAGTTCTTC. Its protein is CASSSPGAPNNEQFF.

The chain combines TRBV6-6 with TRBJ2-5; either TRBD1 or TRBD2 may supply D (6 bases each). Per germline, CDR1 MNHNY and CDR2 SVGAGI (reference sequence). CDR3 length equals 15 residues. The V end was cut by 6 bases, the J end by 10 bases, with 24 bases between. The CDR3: CASSPTGAVGRGQYF. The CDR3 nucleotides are TGTGCCAGCAGCCCGACGGGGGCGGTAGGGCGCGGCCAGTACTTC.

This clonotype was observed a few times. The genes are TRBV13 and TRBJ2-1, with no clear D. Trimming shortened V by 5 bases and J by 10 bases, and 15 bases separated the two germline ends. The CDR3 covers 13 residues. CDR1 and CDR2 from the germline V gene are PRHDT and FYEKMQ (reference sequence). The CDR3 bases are TGTGCCAGCAGCCCACAAGGTTCCCTGGAGCAGTTCTTC. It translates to CASSPQGSLEQFF.

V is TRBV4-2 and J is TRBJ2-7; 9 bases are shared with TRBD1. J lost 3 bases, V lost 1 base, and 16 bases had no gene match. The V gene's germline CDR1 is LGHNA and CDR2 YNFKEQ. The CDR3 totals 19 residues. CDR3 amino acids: CASSQGSLIDETGGYEQYF. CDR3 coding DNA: TGTGCCAGCAGCCAAGGTTCCCTCATCGACGAGACAGGGGGCTACGAGCAGTACTTC.

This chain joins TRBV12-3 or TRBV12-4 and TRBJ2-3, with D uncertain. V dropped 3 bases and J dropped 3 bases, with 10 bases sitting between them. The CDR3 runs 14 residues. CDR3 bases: TGTGCCAGCAGTTTCTGGGGTGAGACAGATACGCAGTATTTT. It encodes CASSFWGETDTQYF.

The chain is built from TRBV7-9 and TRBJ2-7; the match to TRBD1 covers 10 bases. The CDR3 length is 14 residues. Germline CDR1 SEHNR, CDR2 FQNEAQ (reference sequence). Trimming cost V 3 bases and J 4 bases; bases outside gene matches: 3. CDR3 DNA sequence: TGTGCCAGCAGCTTCCGGGACAGGGGTTACGAGCAGTACTTC. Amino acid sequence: CASSFRDRGYEQYF.

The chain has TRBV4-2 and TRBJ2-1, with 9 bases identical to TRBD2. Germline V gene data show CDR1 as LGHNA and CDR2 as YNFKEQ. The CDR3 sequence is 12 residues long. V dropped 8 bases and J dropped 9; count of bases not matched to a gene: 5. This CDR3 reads CASAGGFGEQFF. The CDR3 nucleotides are TGTGCCAGCGCGGGAGGGTTTGGTGAGCAGTTCTTC.

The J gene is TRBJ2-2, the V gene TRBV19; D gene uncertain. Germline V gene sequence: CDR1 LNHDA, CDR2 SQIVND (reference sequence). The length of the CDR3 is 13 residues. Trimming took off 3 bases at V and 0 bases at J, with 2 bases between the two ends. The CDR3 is CASSIANTGELFF. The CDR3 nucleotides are TGTGCCAGTAGTATCGCGAACACCGGGGAGCTGTTTTTT. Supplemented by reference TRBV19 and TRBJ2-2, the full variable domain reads DGGITQSPKYLFRKEGQNVTLSCEQNLNHDAMYWYRQDPGQGLRLIYYSQIVNDFQKGDIAEGYSVSREKKESFPLTVTSAQKNPTAFYLCASSIANTGELFFGEGSRLTVL.

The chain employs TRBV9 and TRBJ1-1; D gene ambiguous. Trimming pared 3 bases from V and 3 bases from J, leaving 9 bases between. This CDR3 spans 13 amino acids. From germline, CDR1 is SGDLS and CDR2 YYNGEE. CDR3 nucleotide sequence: TGTGCCAGCAGCGCCGGACGGGACACTGAAGCTTTCTTT. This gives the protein CASSAGRDTEAFF.

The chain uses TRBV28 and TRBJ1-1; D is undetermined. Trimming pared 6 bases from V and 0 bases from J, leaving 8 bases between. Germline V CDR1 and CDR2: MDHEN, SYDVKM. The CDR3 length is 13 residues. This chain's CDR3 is CASSNSMNTEAFF. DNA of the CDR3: TGTGCCAGCAGCAACTCCATGAACACTGAAGCTTTCTTT.

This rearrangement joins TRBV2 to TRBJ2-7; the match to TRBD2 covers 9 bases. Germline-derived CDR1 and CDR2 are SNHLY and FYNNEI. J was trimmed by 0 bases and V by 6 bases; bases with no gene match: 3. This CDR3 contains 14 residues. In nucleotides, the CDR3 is TGTGCCAGCAGGGGCGGGAGGGCCTCCTACGAGCAGTACTTC. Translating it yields CASRGGRASYEQYF.

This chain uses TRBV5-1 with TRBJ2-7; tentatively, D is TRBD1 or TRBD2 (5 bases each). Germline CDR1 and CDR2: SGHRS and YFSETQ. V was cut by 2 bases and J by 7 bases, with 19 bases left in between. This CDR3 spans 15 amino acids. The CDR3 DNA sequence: TGCGCCAGCAGCTTTCTCTGGGACCGTATTACGGAGCAGTACTTC. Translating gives CASSFLWDRITEQYF.

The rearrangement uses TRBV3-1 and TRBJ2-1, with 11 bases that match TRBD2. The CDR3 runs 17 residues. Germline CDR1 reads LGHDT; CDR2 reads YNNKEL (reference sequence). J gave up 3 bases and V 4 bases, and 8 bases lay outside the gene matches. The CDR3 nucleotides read TGTGCCAGCAGCCCCCCCCCGGGACTAGCGGACTACAATGAGCAGTTCTTC. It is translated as CASSPPPGLADYNEQFF.

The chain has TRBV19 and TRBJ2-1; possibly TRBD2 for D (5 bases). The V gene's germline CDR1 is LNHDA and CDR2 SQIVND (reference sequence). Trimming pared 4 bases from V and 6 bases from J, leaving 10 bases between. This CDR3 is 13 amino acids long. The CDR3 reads CASSRGAGNEQFF. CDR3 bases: TGTGCCAGTAGTAGAGGTGCGGGCAATGAGCAGTTCTTC.

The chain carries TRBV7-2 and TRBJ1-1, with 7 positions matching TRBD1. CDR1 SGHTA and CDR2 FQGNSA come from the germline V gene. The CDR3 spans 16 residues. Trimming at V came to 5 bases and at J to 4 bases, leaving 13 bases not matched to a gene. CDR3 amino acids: CASSPSPQGVITEAFF. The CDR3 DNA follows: TGTGCCAGCAGCCCCAGCCCCCAGGGGGTGATCACTGAAGCTTTCTTT.

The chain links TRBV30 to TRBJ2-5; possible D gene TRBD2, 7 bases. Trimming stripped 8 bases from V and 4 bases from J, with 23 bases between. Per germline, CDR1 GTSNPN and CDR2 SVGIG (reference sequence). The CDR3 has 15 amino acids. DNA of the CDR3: TGTGCCGTAAACCCCGGGGGGCAGATAGGAGAGACCCAGTACTTC. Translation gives CAVNPGGQIGETQYF.

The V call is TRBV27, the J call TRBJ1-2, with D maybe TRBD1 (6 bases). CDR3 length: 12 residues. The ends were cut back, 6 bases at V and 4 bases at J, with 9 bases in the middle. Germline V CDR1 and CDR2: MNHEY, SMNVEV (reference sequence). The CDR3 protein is CASRGGTYGYTF. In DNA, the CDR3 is TGTGCCAGCAGGGGGGGCACCTATGGCTACACCTTC.

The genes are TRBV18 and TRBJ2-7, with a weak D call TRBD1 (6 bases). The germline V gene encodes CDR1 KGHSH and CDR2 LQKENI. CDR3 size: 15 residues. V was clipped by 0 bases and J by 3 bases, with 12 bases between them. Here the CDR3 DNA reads TGTGCCAGCTCACCACCGGACAGCCACCACTACGAGCAGTACTTC. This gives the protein CASSPPDSHHYEQYF.

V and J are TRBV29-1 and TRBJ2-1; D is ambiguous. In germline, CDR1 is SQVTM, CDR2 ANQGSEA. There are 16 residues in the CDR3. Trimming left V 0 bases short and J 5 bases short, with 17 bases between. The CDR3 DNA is TGCAGCGTTGAAGATCCGCGGCAAACACTCAACAATGAGCAGTTCTTC. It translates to CSVEDPRQTLNNEQFF.

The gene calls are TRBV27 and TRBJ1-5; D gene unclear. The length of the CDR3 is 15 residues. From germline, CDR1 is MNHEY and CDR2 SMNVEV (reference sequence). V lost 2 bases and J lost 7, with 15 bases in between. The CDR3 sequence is CASSLDGPLGQPQHF. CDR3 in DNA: TGTGCCAGCAGTTTAGACGGACCGCTCGGGCAGCCCCAGCATTTT.

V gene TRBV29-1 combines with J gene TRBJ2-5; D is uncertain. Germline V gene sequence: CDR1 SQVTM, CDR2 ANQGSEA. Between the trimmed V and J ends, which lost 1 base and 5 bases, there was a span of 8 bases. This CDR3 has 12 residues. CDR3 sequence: CSVEAPTETQYF. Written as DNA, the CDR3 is TGCAGCGTTGAAGCCCCGACTGAGACCCAGTACTTC. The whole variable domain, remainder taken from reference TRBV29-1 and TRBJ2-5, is SAVISQKPSRDICQRGTSLTIQCQVDSQVTMMFWYRQQPGQSLTLIATANQGSEATYESGFVIDKFPISRPNLTFSTLTVSNMSPEDSSIYLCSVEAPTETQYFGPGTRLLVL.

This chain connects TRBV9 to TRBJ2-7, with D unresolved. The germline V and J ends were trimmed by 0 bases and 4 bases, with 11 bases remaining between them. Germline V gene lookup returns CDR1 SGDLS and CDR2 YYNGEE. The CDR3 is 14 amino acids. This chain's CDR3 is CASSVGSVSYEQYF. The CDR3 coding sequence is TGTGCCAGCAGCGTAGGGTCAGTCAGTTACGAGCAGTACTTC.